The 21 T cell receptor beta chains given below trace back to one sample, sequenced in a study of T cell changes during pregnancy in multiple sclerosis. Using immunoSEQ multiplex PCR, the repertoire was profiled, and TCRdb retains in-frame clones only, with some absent. The data show under 80,000 clones, about nine tenths seen once. The sample consisted of peripheral blood, taken in the second trimester of pregnancy. The receptors were gathered from a female donor with multiple sclerosis, enrolled in a pregnancy study.

The chain couples TRBV6-5 to TRBJ1-1, with D tentatively TRBD1 (5 bases). Germline V gives CDR1 MNHEY, CDR2 SVGAGI. There are 13 residues in the CDR3. V gave up 2 bases and J gave up 8 bases, with 12 bases separating them. DNA for the CDR3: TGTGCCAGCAGTTACCCAACGGGGGGGGAAGCTTTCTTT. Translation: CASSYPTGGEAFF.

V and J are TRBV7-3 and TRBJ2-2; unclear D gene. The CDR3 totals 13 residues. Germline CDR1 SGHTA, CDR2 FQGTGA. Trimming cost V 4 bases and J 8 bases, with 11 bases left between them. This CDR3 reads CASSSTLEGELFF. DNA for the CDR3: TGTGCCAGCAGCTCGACCCTGGAGGGGGAGCTGTTTTTT.

The chain joins TRBV7-2 to TRBJ2-2; a possible D gene is TRBD1 (6 bases). This CDR3 has 13 amino acids. Trimming stripped 3 bases from V and 5 bases from J, with 7 bases between. CDR1 and CDR2 (germline): SGHTA, FQGNSA. CDR3 sequence: CASSFQGTGELFF. The CDR3 bases are TGTGCCAGCAGCTTCCAGGGGACCGGGGAGCTGTTTTTT.

This chain uses TRBV6-1 with TRBJ2-2, with 11 bases matching TRBD2. Germline assignment: CDR1 MNHNS and CDR2 SASEGT. The J segment lost 7 bases and the V segment lost 4 bases, leaving 5 bases of the junction unmatched. CDR3 length: 15 residues. CDR3 sequence reads: CASSVTSGSDGELFF. In DNA form, the CDR3 reads TGTGCCAGCAGTGTAACTAGCGGGAGTGACGGGGAGCTGTTTTTT.

The CDR3 region is CASSSIKGSADGYTF. DNA for the CDR3: TGTGCCAGCAGCTCGATAAAGGGTAGCGCGGACGGCTACACCTTC. This chain uses TRBV11-2 with TRBJ1-2; the D is unclear. Trimming stripped 4 bases from V and 8 bases from J, with 20 bases between. CDR1 is SGHAT, CDR2 FQNNGV, per germline. The CDR3 is 15 amino acids.

The chain employs TRBV27 and TRBJ2-2, with 9 bases fitting TRBD1. This CDR3 has 15 residues. Germline assignment: CDR1 MNHEY and CDR2 SMNVEV (reference sequence). J gave up 7 bases and V 5 bases, and 8 bases lay outside the gene matches. The CDR3 here is CASSTWTGAYGELFF. The CDR3 DNA is TGTGCCAGCAGTACTTGGACAGGGGCCTACGGGGAGCTGTTTTTT.

This clone was seen a handful of times. The V gene is TRBV11-2, the J gene TRBJ1-4; D ambiguous. Trimming stripped 5 bases from V and 6 bases from J, with 10 bases between. Germline-derived CDR1 and CDR2 are SGHAT and FQNNGV. The CDR3 extends over 13 amino acids. CDR3 region: CASSGENDEKLFF. CDR3 sequence (DNA): TGTGCCAGCAGCGGAGAGAACGATGAAAAACTGTTTTTT.

The chain combines TRBV4-1 with TRBJ2-1, with 10 bases fitting TRBD2. The V gene end was trimmed by 0 bases and the J gene end by 5 bases; junction bases not matched to a gene: 7. From germline, CDR1 is MGHRA and CDR2 YSYEKL. The CDR3 loop spans 17 amino acids. DNA for the CDR3: TGCGCCAGCAGCCAAGATGGGTCTAGCGGGGGTAACAATGAGCAGTTCTTC. Translating it yields CASSQDGSSGGNNEQFF.

CDR3 in amino acids: CASSQDRLAGNIQYF. In DNA form, the CDR3 reads TGCGCCAGCAGCCAAGATAGACTAGCCGGGAACATTCAGTACTTC. The chain has TRBV4-3 and TRBJ2-4; TRBD2 aligns across 7 bases. Trimming at V came to 0 bases and at J to 7 bases, leaving 6 bases not matched to a gene. Per germline, CDR1 LGHNA and CDR2 YSLEER. CDR3 size: 15 residues.

This clone is a singleton in its sample. J is TRBJ2-3 and V is TRBV6-6, with D possibly being TRBD2 (5 bases). CDR3 length: 16 residues. In germline, CDR1 is MNHNY, CDR2 SVGAGI (reference sequence). V was clipped by 8 bases and J by 2 bases, with 20 bases between them. The CDR3 is CASPPDGLRVTDTQYF. The DNA of the CDR3 is TGTGCCAGCCCCCCCGACGGCTTGAGGGTCACAGATACGCAGTATTTT.

The CDR3 coding sequence is TGCGCCAGCAGTGAAGGGGTTGGGGCAGATACGCAGTATTTT. Translated: CASSEGVGADTQYF. V and J are TRBV10-1 and TRBJ2-3; a possible D gene is TRBD1 (5 bases). The CDR3 has 14 residues. V lost 3 bases to trimming and J lost 4 bases, with 11 bases between them. Per germline, CDR1 WNHNN and CDR2 SYGVQD (reference sequence).

This clone was counted between two and nine times. The chain couples TRBV2 to TRBJ1-5, with D unclear. V was shortened by 6 bases and J by 4 bases, with 7 bases between the two germline ends. CDR1 is SNHLY, CDR2 FYNNEI, per germline. The CDR3 totals 12 residues. The CDR3 DNA reads TGTGCCAGCAGCGCCTATAATCAGCCCCAGCATTTT. Its translation is CASSAYNQPQHF.

This rearrangement joins TRBV5-1 to TRBJ2-5; maybe TRBD2 (7 bases). The V end lost 0 bases, the J end lost 0 bases, and 15 bases lay between the germline ends. The germline CDR1 and CDR2 sequences are SGHRS and YFSETQ. This CDR3 has 17 amino acids. The CDR3 DNA is TGCGCCAGCAGCTTGGAAATAGGGGAGGGGGACCAAGAGACCCAGTACTTC. This encodes CASSLEIGEGDQETQYF.

The genes are TRBV6-1 and TRBJ1-2; TRBD1 matches 9 bases. With 7 bases clipped from V and 4 bases from J, the junction kept 10 bases outside the gene matches. The V gene's germline CDR1 is MNHNS and CDR2 SASEGT. The CDR3 extends over 15 amino acids. This CDR3 is CASNHLTGGFYGYTF. DNA of the CDR3: TGTGCCAGCAACCACCTGACAGGGGGGTTCTATGGCTACACCTTC.

This chain uses TRBV30 with TRBJ1-5; perhaps TRBD1 as D (5 bases). The V gene lost 2 bases and the J gene lost 6 bases, with 17 bases spanning the gap. Germline V gene data show CDR1 as GTSNPN and CDR2 as SVGIG (reference sequence). CDR3 length: 15 residues. CDR3 protein: CAWSPSWGDRQPQHF. CDR3 in DNA: TGTGCCTGGAGTCCATCCTGGGGCGATCGTCAGCCCCAGCATTTT.

This rearrangement joins TRBV13 to TRBJ2-5; the D gene is possibly TRBD2 (6 bases). V was cut by 4 bases and J by 1 base, with 10 bases left in between. The CDR3 runs 14 residues. The germline V gene encodes CDR1 PRHDT and CDR2 FYEKMQ (reference sequence). CDR3 in amino acids: CASSSRDSQETQYF. CDR3 DNA: TGTGCCAGCAGCTCACGGGACTCCCAAGAGACCCAGTACTTC.

The rearrangement links TRBV11-2 to TRBJ1-1; a weak D match, TRBD1 (5 bases). Trimming removed 5 bases from V and 6 bases from J, with 19 bases in between. The germline CDR1 and CDR2 sequences are SGHAT and FQNNGV. The CDR3 extends over 15 amino acids. As DNA, the CDR3 is TGTGCCAGCAGCCCTCTGAGGCAGGGCTGGGCTGAAGCTTTCTTT. It encodes CASSPLRQGWAEAFF.

The J gene is TRBJ1-2, the V gene TRBV5-1; 7 bases align to TRBD1. The length of the CDR3 is 14 residues. CDR1 and CDR2 (germline): SGHRS, YFSETQ. The ends lost 4 bases at V and 2 bases at J; junction bases unmatched: 5. CDR3 DNA: TGCGCCAGCAGCGCACAGGGGTGGAACTATGGCTACACCTTC. Translation gives CASSAQGWNYGYTF.

The chain uses TRBV27 and TRBJ1-2; weak D call: TRBD1 (6 bases). The CDR3 loop spans 12 amino acids. With 8 bases removed from V and 4 bases from J, the gap between germline ends came to 11 bases. The germline V gene has CDR1 MNHEY and CDR2 SMNVEV (reference sequence). The CDR3 reads CASSGTPYGYTF. CDR3 sequence (DNA): TGTGCCAGCTCCGGGACACCCTATGGCTACACCTTC.

The chain links TRBV2 to TRBJ2-6, with a tentative D call TRBD2 (5 bases). Trimming took 11 bases from V and 0 from J, leaving 14 bases between them. Germline CDR1 reads SNHLY; CDR2 reads FYNNEI. The CDR3 covers 15 residues. CDR3 nucleotide sequence: TGTGCCGCGGAGGCAGGTCACTCTGGGGCCAACGTCCTGACTTTC. Its protein is CAAEAGHSGANVLTF.

This chain connects TRBV10-2 to TRBJ2-4; 10 bases match TRBD2. Trimming took 5 bases from V and 0 from J; bases not matched to a gene: 22. CDR3 size: 22 residues. Germline lookup yields CDR1 WSHSY and CDR2 SAAADI. The chain's CDR3 is CASSITGVRLWTSGLAKNIQYF. DNA of the CDR3: TGCGCCAGCAGTATTACAGGGGTCCGCCTTTGGACTAGCGGACTAGCCAAAAACATTCAGTACTTC.